This TCR beta chain was recovered during a study of cytomegalovirus exposure and HLA in healthy donors. In the PCR, 60 Vbeta and 13 Jbeta primers were used. Generated by immunoSEQ multiplex PCR, the TCRdb table keeps only in-frame clones and is missing some. The sample shows about 93,000 clones, 78% of them seen only once. Germline V gene data show CDR1 as SGHDT and CDR2 as YYEEEE. The CDR3 loop spans 13 amino acids. With 4 bases removed from V and 3 bases from J, the gap between germline ends came to 8 bases. This clone was seen only a few times. The receptor comes from a woman between 40 and 50 years old in good health and CMV-seronegative. The specimen sequenced was PBMCs. The chain couples TRBV5-6 to TRBJ2-1, with TRBD2 as a possible D gene (5 bases). This CDR3 reads CASSPGDYNEQFF. CDR3 coding DNA: TGTGCCAGCAGCCCCGGGGACTACAATGAGCAGTTCTTC.